These 30 T cell receptor beta chains were sequenced from one sample in a study of T cells in Graves' hyperthyroidism and ophthalmopathy (dated by TCRdb to the late 2010s). The library was prepared using multiplex PCR. Instrument used: Illumina HiSeq 2000. The TCR beta CDR3 regions were amplified from the RNA transcripts. The first round of RT-PCR for the TCR CDR3 was performed with the HTBI primer set and the Qiagen OneStep RT-PCR kit. Starting from the raw public reads, TCRdb applied fastp trimming at Q25, assembled clones with MiXCR and retained in-frame beta chains. Under each unique CDR3 protein, matching rows form one entry showing the most common genes and DNA. The sample has roughly 550,000 distinct CDR3 sequences on record, roughly a sixth of them singletons. The ten largest clones represent approximately 30% of the sample. Material for sequencing was blood. Source of these receptors: a woman in her thirties with Graves' ophthalmopathy.

This clonotype appeared many times. The chain is built from TRBV3-1 and TRBJ1-2, with 8 nucleotides matching TRBD1. The CDR3 contains 15 residues. Germline CDR1 and CDR2: LGHDT and YNNKEL (reference sequence). The V gene end was trimmed by 0 bases and the J gene end by 6 bases; junction bases not matched to a gene: 6. CDR3 sequence: CASSQETGGEDGYTF. CDR3 sequence (DNA): TGTGCCAGCAGCCAAGAAACAGGGGGGGAGGATGGCTACACCTTC. Combining the CDR3 with reference TRBV3-1 and TRBJ1-2 gives the whole variable domain DTAVSQTPKYLVTQMGNDKSIKCEQNLGHDTMYWYKQDSKKFLKIMFSYNNKELIINETVPNRFSPKSPDKAHLNLHINSLELGDSAVYFCASSQETGGEDGYTFGSGTRLTVV.

This clonotype showed up just a few times. The genes are TRBV19 and TRBJ2-1; 7 bases match TRBD2. CDR3 size: 14 residues. Germline CDR1 and CDR2: LNHDA and SQIVND (reference sequence). V shed 8 bases and J 5 bases; nucleotides not matched to a gene: 9. CDR3 nucleotides: TGTGCCAGTGGTTCTGCGGGAGCCCACAATGAGCAGTTCTTC. Translated: CASGSAGAHNEQFF.

This clonotype has a count of ten or more. This chain joins TRBV2 and TRBJ2-2; TRBD2 is a possible D gene (5 bases). The CDR3 spans 14 residues. With 7 bases removed from V and 2 bases from J, the gap between germline ends came to 11 bases. Germline V gene lookup returns CDR1 SNHLY and CDR2 FYNNEI. The CDR3 DNA follows: TGTGCCAGCATAGCGACAAGTAACACCGGGGAGCTGTTTTTT. Translating it yields CASIATSNTGELFF.

This rearrangement joins TRBV9 to TRBJ2-5; maybe TRBD2 (5 bases). CDR3 length: 15 amino acids. Trimming pared 3 bases from V and 5 bases from J, leaving 17 bases between. Germline CDR1 SGDLS, CDR2 YYNGEE. The CDR3 DNA reads TGTGCCAGCAGCGGAATTGAGGGAGAGTTGGAGACCCAGTACTTC. Its protein product is CASSGIEGELETQYF.

The chain combines TRBV6-2 or TRBV6-3 with TRBJ1-5; the D is unclear. The CDR3 is 13 residues long. The V end lost 8 bases, the J end lost 3 bases, and 11 bases lay between the germline ends. Germline CDR1 reads MNHEY; CDR2 reads SVGEGT. The CDR3 DNA is TGTGCCAGCGCCATACTGGTCAATCAGCCCCAGCATTTT. It translates to CASAILVNQPQHF.

The CDR3 DNA reads TGTGCCAGCAGTACCCGCTCCTACGAGCAGTACTTC. As protein: CASSTRSYEQYF. The chain combines TRBV28 with TRBJ2-7; D gene unclear. The germline gives CDR1 MDHEN, CDR2 SYDVKM. CDR3 length: 12 amino acids. Trimming took 5 bases from V and 0 from J, leaving 5 bases between them.

This clonotype has just a few counts. The genes are TRBV27 and TRBJ2-7, with D maybe TRBD1 (5 bases). CDR1 is MNHEY, CDR2 SMNVEV, per germline (reference sequence). CDR3 length: 15 amino acids. V was clipped by 1 base and J by 5 bases, with 15 bases between them. CDR3 sequence: CASSLWTSSLHEQYF. The CDR3 nucleotides are TGTGCCAGCAGTTTATGGACATCCAGCCTCCACGAGCAGTACTTC.

This clonotype was found a few times. The chain joins TRBV6-1 to TRBJ2-7, with a possible D match to TRBD2 (5 bases). Germline V gene sequence: CDR1 MNHNS, CDR2 SASEGT. V lost 7 bases, J lost 6 bases, and 16 bases lay in between. The CDR3 is 13 residues long. The CDR3 sequence is CASTQSLDGEQYF. CDR3 DNA: TGTGCCAGCACCCAATCACTAGACGGCGAGCAGTACTTC.

This clonotype has a count of ten or more. The chain joins TRBV6-2 or TRBV6-3 to TRBJ2-1; D remains unclear. Germline V gives CDR1 MNHEY, CDR2 SVGEGT. The CDR3 consists of 11 residues. Trimming removed 2 bases from V and 5 bases from J, with 1 base in between. The CDR3 protein is CASSYNNEQFF. The CDR3 DNA reads TGTGCCAGCAGTTACAACAATGAGCAGTTCTTC.

This clonotype was counted ten times or more. V gene TRBV27 combines with J gene TRBJ1-2, with 8 bases lining up with TRBD1. From germline, CDR1 is MNHEY and CDR2 SMNVEV (reference sequence). The CDR3 covers 15 residues. The V gene end was trimmed by 5 bases and the J gene end by 5 bases; junction bases not matched to a gene: 10. As DNA, the CDR3 is TGTGCCAGCAGTGGAAGGACAGGGAGGGATTATGGCTACACCTTC. This translates into CASSGRTGRDYGYTF.

This clonotype was observed at least ten times. This sequence joins TRBV6-1 and TRBJ1-6; D is ambiguous. Trimming removed 2 bases from V and 0 bases from J, with 2 bases in between. Germline V CDR1 and CDR2: MNHNS, SASEGT. The CDR3 length is 14 residues. The CDR3 bases are TGTGCCAGCAGTGAAAGCTCCTATAATTCACCCCTCCACTTT. Translation gives CASSESSYNSPLHF.

The chain combines TRBV28 with TRBJ2-2; TRBD1 agrees at 8 bases. Per the germline V gene, CDR1 is MDHEN and CDR2 is SYDVKM. The CDR3 extends over 16 amino acids. With V trimmed by 3 bases and J by 13 bases, 16 bases remained unmatched. The CDR3 loop reads CASSFSWTGINLGLFF. The CDR3, as DNA: TGTGCCAGCAGTTTTTCTTGGACAGGGATCAATCTTGGGCTGTTTTTT.

Ten or more counts support this clonotype. V gene TRBV28 combines with J gene TRBJ1-5; 7 bases align to TRBD1. From germline, CDR1 is MDHEN and CDR2 SYDVKM. V gave up 5 bases and J gave up 5 bases; unmatched junction bases: 6. The CDR3 spans 14 residues. The CDR3, as DNA: TGTGCCAGCAGTCCACGACAGGGCGATCAGCCCCAGCATTTT. This codes for CASSPRQGDQPQHF.

This clonotype was detected many times. The CDR3 reads CASSLGQAATEAFF. The DNA of the CDR3 is TGCGCCAGCAGCTTAGGACAGGCCGCTACTGAAGCTTTCTTT. The rearrangement links TRBV5-1 to TRBJ1-1; 7 nucleotides match TRBD1. The CDR3 runs to 14 residues. Germline V gene data show CDR1 as SGHRS and CDR2 as YFSETQ. The V segment lost 2 bases and the J segment 5 bases; nucleotides outside the gene matches: 6.

This clonotype came up many times. The chain joins TRBV11-1 to TRBJ2-1; the D is unclear. Germline-derived CDR1 and CDR2 are SGHAT and FQDESV (reference sequence). The CDR3 sequence is 14 residues long. Trimming shortened V by 2 bases and J by 4 bases, and 9 bases separated the two germline ends. CDR3 nucleotides: TGTGCCAGCAGCTTACTGGACCATTACAATGAGCAGTTCTTC. The encoded protein is CASSLLDHYNEQFF. Complete variable domain (other parts from reference TRBV11-1 and TRBJ2-1): EAEVAQSPRYKITEKSQAVAFWCDPISGHATLYWYRQILGQGPELLVQFQDESVVDDSQLPKDRFSAERLKGVDSTLKIQPAELGDSAMYLCASSLLDHYNEQFFGPGTRLTVL.

This clonotype was recorded many times. This rearrangement joins TRBV5-8 to TRBJ2-7, with 12 bases that match TRBD2. With 2 bases clipped from V and 3 bases from J, the junction kept 3 bases outside the gene matches. Germline V lookup: CDR1 SGHTS, CDR2 YDEGEE. The CDR3 runs 15 residues. CDR3 region: CASSLLAGGYYEQYF. CDR3 nucleotide sequence: TGTGCCAGCAGCTTACTAGCGGGAGGCTACTACGAGCAGTACTTC.

The chain has TRBV27 and TRBJ2-5; D remains ambiguous. Germline-derived CDR1 and CDR2 are MNHEY and SMNVEV (reference sequence). Trimming took off 0 bases at V and 4 bases at J, with 6 bases between the two ends. The CDR3 is 13 residues long. The CDR3 sequence is CASSLSSRETQYF. Written as DNA, the CDR3 is TGTGCCAGCAGTTTATCTAGCAGAGAGACCCAGTACTTC.

The table lists this clonotype with many counts. The chain carries TRBV7-2 and TRBJ2-1, with TRBD2 matching 10 bases. CDR1 is SGHTA and CDR2 is FQGNSA in the germline V gene. V trimming: 5 bases; J trimming: 1 base; junction bases outside the gene matches: 2. The CDR3 totals 15 residues. In nucleotides, the CDR3 is TGTGCCAGCAGCCGTAGCGGGAGGTCCTACAATGAGCAGTTCTTC. It yields the protein CASSRSGRSYNEQFF.

The table lists this clonotype with a few counts. This chain uses TRBV7-8 with TRBJ2-1; 8 positions agree with TRBD1. This CDR3 comprises 16 residues. Trimming removed 7 bases from V and 3 bases from J; junction bases left unmatched: 11. The germline CDR1 and CDR2 sequences are SGHVS and FQNEAQ. The CDR3 DNA follows: TGTGCCAGCACCCGGACAGGGAGTTTTGGCTACAATGAGCAGTTCTTC. Residues: CASTRTGSFGYNEQFF.

This sequence joins TRBV20-1 and TRBJ1-3; a weak D match, TRBD1 (6 bases). The CDR3 spans 15 residues. Germline CDR1 reads DFQATT; CDR2 reads SNEGSKA (reference sequence). V was trimmed by 5 bases and J by 0 bases, leaving 14 bases between them. The chain's CDR3 is CSAWDAGDSGNTIYF. The CDR3 bases are TGCAGTGCTTGGGACGCAGGGGACTCTGGAAACACCATATATTTT.

For this clonotype: This may be a read error, as it is one base from a much larger clone. This chain connects TRBV20-1 to TRBJ2-7; 10 bases line up with TRBD2. CDR3 length: 14 residues. Per germline, CDR1 DFQATT and CDR2 SNEGSKA (reference sequence). CDR3 region: CSARSASGSYEQCF. DNA for the CDR3: TGCAGTGCCAGGTCGGCTAGCGGGAGCTACGAGCAGTGCTTC.

At least ten counts were recorded for this clonotype. The chain couples TRBV5-5 to TRBJ2-1; no definite D call. The CDR3 runs to 18 residues. The germline CDR1 and CDR2 sequences are SGHKS and YYEKEE (reference sequence). Trimming pared 1 base from V and 0 bases from J, leaving 17 bases between. The CDR3 region has the DNA TGTGCCAGCAGCTTGCAACCGAAGCGTCGGAGCTCCTACAATGAGCAGTTCTTC. Protein product: CASSLQPKRRSSYNEQFF. The full variable domain, its missing parts supplied by reference TRBV5-5 and TRBJ2-1, is DAGVTQSPTHLIKTRGQQVTLRCSPISGHKSVSWYQQVLGQGPQFIFQYYEKEERGRGNFPDRFSARQFPNYSSELNVNALLLGDSALYLCASSLQPKRRSSYNEQFFGPGTRLTVL.

V usage is TRBV6-1 and J usage is TRBJ2-1; 14 bases are a match to TRBD2. CDR3 length equals 17 residues. Trimming at V came to 6 bases and at J to 10 bases, leaving 14 bases not matched to a gene. The V gene's germline CDR1 is MNHNS and CDR2 SASEGT. This chain's CDR3 is CASSDPTGTSGSLEQFF. CDR3 DNA: TGTGCCAGCAGCGATCCTACCGGGACTAGCGGGAGTCTCGAGCAGTTCTTC.

This clonotype was counted at least ten times. The chain carries TRBV10-3 and TRBJ2-1, with 8 bases that match TRBD2. This CDR3 spans 14 amino acids. Unmatched junction bases numbered 3, after V lost 3 bases and J lost 5 bases. CDR1 and CDR2 from the germline V gene are ENHRY and SYGVKD. In DNA, the CDR3 is TGTGCCATCAGTGAAACTAGCGGAAACAATGAGCAGTTCTTC. Residues: CAISETSGNNEQFF.

The V call is TRBV6-2 or TRBV6-3, the J call TRBJ1-5; 7 nucleotides line up with TRBD1. Germline CDR1 is MNHEY and CDR2 is SVGEGT. This CDR3 contains 15 residues. V lost 4 bases and J lost 0; bases outside the gene matches: 3. CDR3 in DNA: TGTGCCAGCAGTTGGGACAGCTATAGCAATCAGCCCCAGCATTTT. Amino acids: CASSWDSYSNQPQHF.

Ten or more counts support this clonotype. The chain links TRBV7-9 to TRBJ2-7, with D perhaps matching TRBD1 or TRBD2 (6 bases each). The CDR3 extends over 12 amino acids. The V gene's germline CDR1 is SEHNR and CDR2 FQNEAQ (reference sequence). With 2 bases removed from V and 7 bases from J, the gap between germline ends came to 9 bases. The CDR3 loop is CASSLTGREQYF. The CDR3 coding sequence is TGTGCCAGCAGCTTAACAGGGAGGGAGCAGTACTTC.

V and J are TRBV24-1 and TRBJ2-3; perhaps D is TRBD1 or TRBD2 (6 bases each). CDR3 length equals 15 residues. Trimming removed 3 bases at V and 5 bases at J, with 14 bases between. Germline values: CDR1 KGHDR, CDR2 SFDVKD. CDR3 amino acids: CATSDPRGVVDTQYF. In DNA form, the CDR3 reads TGTGCCACCAGTGATCCAAGGGGGGTGGTAGATACGCAGTATTTT.

This clonotype appeared a few times. The J gene is TRBJ2-1, the V gene TRBV6-1; the D is unclear. The germline V gene has CDR1 MNHNS and CDR2 SASEGT. The V end lost 7 bases, the J end lost 9 bases, and 10 bases lay between the germline ends. The CDR3 covers 11 residues. The CDR3 coding sequence is TGTGCCAGCACTCCATTAGTTGAGCAGTTCTTC. This codes for CASTPLVEQFF.

The chain employs TRBV7-6 and TRBJ2-7; 11 bases are a match to TRBD2. V was clipped by 4 bases and J by 6 bases; unmatched bases: 14. Germline lookup yields CDR1 SGHVS and CDR2 FNYEAQ. The CDR3 loop spans 17 amino acids. CDR3 sequence (DNA): TGTGCCAGCAGCTCACAAAGTAGGCTAGCGGGAGGAAGCGAGCAGTACTTC. It encodes CASSSQSRLAGGSEQYF.

The chain has TRBV7-9 and TRBJ2-7, with D possibly matching TRBD1 (6 bases). In germline, CDR1 is SEHNR, CDR2 FQNEAQ (reference sequence). Trimming shortened V by 2 bases and J by 3 bases, and 11 bases separated the two germline ends. This CDR3 has 14 amino acids. The CDR3 here is CASSLRDTNYEQYF. The CDR3 nucleotides read TGTGCCAGCAGCTTACGGGACACCAACTACGAGCAGTACTTC.